The next 32 T cell receptor beta chains were all read from a single sample in a study of T cell repertoires in cytomegalovirus infection. MiXCR was run by TCRdb on the reads, yielding one entry per CDR3 protein. The sample consists of 380,000 or so distinct CDR3 sequences, roughly 34% of them appearing once. No antigen has been assigned to these receptors. Sample: cultured PBMCs, taken from culture after CMV antigen stimulation. All receptors come from a human donor in good health (CMV status not recorded). Some clones in this sample may be carry-over from other donors' samples.

V is TRBV29-1 and J is TRBJ1-6; D not resolved. This CDR3 comprises 11 residues. Trimming took 2 bases from V and 9 from J, leaving 5 bases between them. Per germline, CDR1 SQVTM and CDR2 ANQGSEA. This CDR3 is CSVEWLSPLHF. The DNA for the CDR3 is TGCAGCGTTGAATGGCTTTCACCCCTCCACTTT.

The gene calls are TRBV6-5 and TRBJ1-3, with no clear D. CDR1 is MNHEY and CDR2 is SVGAGI in the germline V gene. Between the trimmed V and J ends, which lost 2 bases and 4 bases, there was a span of 9 bases. CDR3 length: 14 amino acids. The CDR3 loop reads CASSYGGWGNTIYF. The CDR3 coding sequence is TGTGCCAGCAGTTACGGAGGCTGGGGAAACACCATATATTTT.

The chain has TRBV19 and TRBJ2-7; 11 bases agree with TRBD2. The CDR3 is made up of 15 amino acids. V lost 6 bases, J lost 3 bases, and 7 bases stayed unmatched. Looked up from germline, CDR1 is LNHDA and CDR2 is SQIVND (reference sequence). The CDR3 loop is CASRTGTSGDYEQYF. CDR3 nucleotides: TGTGCCAGTAGGACCGGGACTAGCGGAGACTACGAGCAGTACTTC.

This clonotype was found once. The J gene is TRBJ1-2, the V gene TRBV12-3 or TRBV12-4; 8 nucleotides align to TRBD1. The V and J ends lost 3 bases and 6 bases, in that order; junction bases with no gene match: 6. This CDR3 comprises 14 residues. CDR3 in DNA: TGTGCCAGCAGTTTTGAGGACAGGGCCCATGGCTACACCTTC. Encoded protein: CASSFEDRAHGYTF.

This clonotype was recorded a few times. The chain recombines TRBV19 with TRBJ1-1; D is unresolved. The V gene lost 5 bases and the J gene lost 6 bases, with 16 bases spanning the gap. The CDR3 contains 14 residues. The germline CDR1 and CDR2 sequences are LNHDA and SQIVND (reference sequence). Here the CDR3 reads CASSVKSISPEAFF. The DNA for the CDR3 is TGTGCCAGTAGTGTCAAAAGTATTTCTCCTGAAGCTTTCTTT.

The chain is built from TRBV29-1 and TRBJ1-1, with a possible D match to TRBD1 (5 bases). V lost 6 bases, J lost 5 bases, and 13 bases lay in between. The germline V gene encodes CDR1 SQVTM and CDR2 ANQGSEA. This CDR3 contains 12 residues. CDR3 residues: CSVLGDRTEAFF. As DNA, the CDR3 is TGCAGCGTCTTGGGTGACAGAACTGAAGCTTTCTTT.

The chain combines TRBV20-1 with TRBJ2-7; TRBD2 is a possible D gene (5 bases). Deletions cut 1 base from V and 4 bases from J, with 11 bases between. The germline V gene encodes CDR1 DFQATT and CDR2 SNEGSKA (reference sequence). The CDR3 spans 13 residues. CDR3 coding DNA: TGCAGTGCTAGAGGCGAGGGCCGGTACGAGCAGTACTTC. It translates to CSARGEGRYEQYF.

The rearrangement links TRBV11-2 to TRBJ2-5, with 13 nucleotides matching TRBD2. J gave up 5 bases and V 5 bases, and 8 bases lay outside the gene matches. This CDR3 region has 16 residues. From germline, CDR1 is SGHAT and CDR2 FQNNGV. The CDR3 DNA reads TGTGCCAGCAGCCCCGGGACTAGCGGGAAAGCGGAGACCCAGTACTTC. Translation gives CASSPGTSGKAETQYF.

The rearrangement links TRBV7-3 to TRBJ1-1; D remains unclear. From germline, CDR1 is SGHTA and CDR2 FQGTGA. The CDR3 is 11 amino acids. V gave up 5 bases and J gave up 5 bases, with 6 bases separating them. The CDR3 is CASSQITEAFF. CDR3 sequence (DNA): TGTGCCAGCAGCCAAATAACTGAAGCTTTCTTT.

In its sample, this clonotype was seen many times. V gene TRBV7-2 combines with J gene TRBJ2-5; 13 nucleotides match TRBD2. CDR1 is SGHTA, CDR2 FQGNSA, per germline. The V gene end was trimmed by 4 bases and the J gene end by 1 base; junction bases not matched to a gene: 6. This CDR3 has 17 amino acids. The CDR3 nucleotides read TGTGCCAGCAGCTACGGACTAGCGGGAGACCGCCAAGAGACCCAGTACTTC. It codes for CASSYGLAGDRQETQYF. Variable domain in full (rest from reference TRBV7-2 and TRBJ2-5): GAGVSQSPSNKVTEKGKDVELRCDPISGHTALYWYRQSLGQGLEFLIYFQGNSAPDKSGLPSDRFSAERTGGSVSTLTIQRTQQEDSAVYLCASSYGLAGDRQETQYFGPGTRLLVL.

This clonotype came up a few times. V gene TRBV6-5 combines with J gene TRBJ2-3, with D perhaps given as TRBD1 or TRBD2 (5 bases each). In germline, CDR1 is MNHEY, CDR2 SVGAGI. The V end was cut by 4 bases, the J end by 7 bases, with 12 bases between. The CDR3 runs 13 residues. The CDR3 DNA reads TGTGCCAGCAGTTCCCAGTGGGGGAATACGCAGTATTTT. It encodes CASSSQWGNTQYF.

J is TRBJ2-3 and V is TRBV6-2 or TRBV6-3; 15 bases align to TRBD2. The V gene's germline CDR1 is MNHEY and CDR2 SVGEGT. The CDR3 covers 17 residues. V lost 4 bases to trimming and J lost 5 bases; unmatched junction nucleotides: 7. CDR3 protein: CASSSPGLAGGRDTQYF. The DNA for the CDR3 is TGTGCCAGCAGTTCGCCGGGACTAGCGGGAGGAAGAGATACGCAGTATTTT.

V and J are TRBV5-1 and TRBJ2-1, with TRBD1 matching over 9 bases. Germline CDR1 reads SGHRS; CDR2 reads YFSETQ. The CDR3 length is 15 residues. J gave up 2 bases and V 2 bases, and 2 bases lay outside the gene matches. CDR3 sequence (DNA): TGCGCCAGCAGCTTCGGGACAGGGACCTACAATGAGCAGTTCTTC. Encoded protein: CASSFGTGTYNEQFF.

This chain uses TRBV7-2 with TRBJ2-1, with 9 bases fitting TRBD2. The CDR3 contains 13 residues. Germline V gene sequence: CDR1 SGHTA, CDR2 FQGNSA. Unmatched junction bases numbered 3, after V lost 4 bases and J lost 8 bases. The CDR3 here is CASSWTSADEQFF. DNA of the CDR3: TGTGCCAGCAGCTGGACTAGCGCAGATGAGCAGTTCTTC.

This clonotype has ten or more counts. This chain connects TRBV7-6 to TRBJ2-3, with 8 positions matching TRBD2. J gave up 6 bases and V 5 bases, and 1 base lay outside the gene matches. The CDR3 is 12 amino acids. The V gene's germline CDR1 is SGHVS and CDR2 FNYEAQ. CDR3 sequence (DNA): TGTGCCAGCAGCCCTAGCGGGGATACGCAGTATTTT. It codes for CASSPSGDTQYF.

The CDR3 sequence is CASSSTGPNTEAFF. In nucleotides, the CDR3 is TGTGCCAGCAGTTCGACAGGACCTAACACTGAAGCTTTCTTT. The V gene is TRBV28, the J gene TRBJ1-1; TRBD1 is a possible D gene (6 bases). V was shortened by 4 bases and J by 2 bases, with 11 bases between the two germline ends. This CDR3 is built from 14 residues. Germline V gene data show CDR1 as MDHEN and CDR2 as SYDVKM.

A few counts support this clonotype. CDR3 nucleotide sequence: TGTGCCAGCAGCCCGAGGGGAGCTAATGAAAAACTGTTTTTT. Encoded protein: CASSPRGANEKLFF. The chain joins TRBV6-6 to TRBJ1-4; TRBD1 is a possible D gene (5 bases). V lost 6 bases to trimming and J lost 3 bases, with 11 bases between them. The CDR3 runs to 14 residues. From germline, CDR1 is MNHNY and CDR2 SVGAGI (reference sequence).

This clonotype was observed a few times. The V and J genes are TRBV2 and TRBJ2-3, with D perhaps TRBD2 (6 bases). The CDR3 sequence is 14 residues long. V was shortened by 10 bases and J by 0 bases, with 14 bases between the two germline ends. Germline-derived CDR1 and CDR2 are SNHLY and FYNNEI. Written as DNA, the CDR3 is TGTGCCACACGGCGGGACTCTAGCACAGATACGCAGTATTTT. Translated: CATRRDSSTDTQYF.

The V and J genes are TRBV12-3 or TRBV12-4 and TRBJ2-1; TRBD2 matches at 12 bases. Germline trimming cut 5 bases from V and 4 bases from J; bases unmatched to any gene: 9. The CDR3 covers 17 residues. DNA for the CDR3: TGTGCCAGCAGTAAAAAAGGACTAGCGGGAAATTACAATGAGCAGTTCTTC. It encodes CASSKKGLAGNYNEQFF.

This clonotype turned up a few times. This chain joins TRBV19 and TRBJ2-6; 11 bases are a match to TRBD2. CDR3 length equals 19 residues. Germline V gene lookup returns CDR1 LNHDA and CDR2 SQIVND (reference sequence). J lost 3 bases, V lost 3 bases, and 10 bases had no gene match. The chain's CDR3 is CASSMQLGLAGGGANVLTF. The DNA for the CDR3 is TGTGCCAGTAGTATGCAGTTGGGTCTAGCGGGAGGTGGGGCCAACGTCCTGACTTTC.

This clonotype was seen a single time. The V call is TRBV24-1, the J call TRBJ1-2, with D possibly TRBD1 on 5 matching bases. Trimming took 4 bases from V and 8 from J, leaving 13 bases between them. The CDR3 has 13 residues. In germline, CDR1 is KGHDR, CDR2 SFDVKD. Here the CDR3 DNA reads TGTGCCACCAGTGACACCGGGGCCGACGGCTACACCTTC. Protein product: CATSDTGADGYTF.

The V gene is TRBV27, the J gene TRBJ2-5, with TRBD1 matching over 8 bases. There are 17 residues in the CDR3. The germline V gene has CDR1 MNHEY and CDR2 SMNVEV (reference sequence). Losses at the gene ends were 6 bases for V and 5 bases for J; bases not matched to a gene: 17. The DNA for the CDR3 is TGTGCCAGCAGCGTTACACCATGGGGGACAGGTGCGGAGACCCAGTACTTC. It encodes CASSVTPWGTGAETQYF.

V is TRBV10-3 and J is TRBJ2-7; 7 nucleotides agree with TRBD2. CDR1 ENHRY and CDR2 SYGVKD come from the germline V gene. V gave up 11 bases and J gave up 2 bases; unmatched junction bases: 6. CDR3 length: 12 residues. The CDR3 nucleotides are TGTGCCTCCTCAGCGGGAACCTACGAGCAGTACGTC. As protein: CASSAGTYEQYV.

This clonotype was picked up many times. The chain is built from TRBV7-8 and TRBJ2-3; tentatively, D is TRBD1 or TRBD2 (5 bases each). The V gene lost 5 bases and the J gene lost 5 bases, with 14 bases spanning the gap. Germline V CDR1 and CDR2: SGHVS, FQNEAQ. The CDR3 runs to 14 residues. CDR3 coding DNA: TGTGCCAGCAGCAACGGGGCCCCGGGAGATACGCAGTATTTT. Translated, it gives CASSNGAPGDTQYF.

This clonotype came up a few times. CDR3 nucleotides: TGTGCCAGCAGTGAGGCCCTTCAACAGGGGGTCCCCTACGAGCAGTACTTC. It yields the protein CASSEALQQGVPYEQYF. This chain joins TRBV6-1 and TRBJ2-7; 8 nucleotides align to TRBD1. The CDR3 has 17 residues. Germline V gene lookup returns CDR1 MNHNS and CDR2 SASEGT. Trimming removed 3 bases from V and 2 bases from J; junction bases left unmatched: 12.

V is TRBV4-3 and J is TRBJ1-1, with D hard to call. Deletions cut 0 bases from V and 4 bases from J, with 9 bases between. There are 14 residues in the CDR3. Per germline, CDR1 LGHNA and CDR2 YSLEER. CDR3 nucleotide sequence: TGCGCCAGCAGCCAAGATTTCCGGGGCACTGAAGCTTTCTTT. Translation: CASSQDFRGTEAFF.

V is TRBV7-2 and J is TRBJ2-3; 8 bases line up with TRBD1. The length of the CDR3 is 15 residues. J gave up 5 bases and V 5 bases, and 9 bases lay outside the gene matches. CDR1 and CDR2 from the germline V gene are SGHTA and FQGNSA. Written as DNA, the CDR3 is TGTGCCAGCAGCCCAGGACAGGGCCATGGAGATACGCAGTATTTT. Translated, it gives CASSPGQGHGDTQYF.

The V gene is TRBV7-3, the J gene TRBJ2-1, with D tentatively TRBD2 (6 bases). CDR1 is SGHTA and CDR2 is FQGTGA in the germline V gene. CDR3 length: 18 amino acids. V lost 4 bases, J lost 0 bases, and 19 bases lay in between. CDR3 in amino acids: CASSSWTMSGYSYNEQFF. The CDR3 DNA reads as TGTGCCAGCAGCTCATGGACTATGAGCGGATACTCCTACAATGAGCAGTTCTTC. Using reference TRBV7-3 and TRBJ2-1 for the parts outside the CDR3, the full variable domain is GAGVSQTPSNKVTEKGKYVELRCDPISGHTALYWYRQSLGQGPEFLIYFQGTGAADDSGLPNDRFFAVRPEGSVSTLKIQRTERGDSAVYLCASSSWTMSGYSYNEQFFGPGTRLTVL.

There are a few counts of this clonotype. The gene calls are TRBV29-1 and TRBJ2-1; TRBD2 agrees at 9 bases. There are 14 residues in the CDR3. Trimming at V came to 4 bases and at J to 7 bases, leaving 8 bases not matched to a gene. Per germline, CDR1 SQVTM and CDR2 ANQGSEA. Here the CDR3 reads CSVVKASGMNEQFF. Written as DNA, the CDR3 is TGCAGCGTTGTTAAGGCTAGCGGGATGAATGAGCAGTTCTTC.

This clonotype was seen ten or more times. The chain uses TRBV7-2 and TRBJ2-2; TRBD1 matches at 7 bases. The CDR3 sequence is 16 residues long. Germline CDR1 SGHTA, CDR2 FQGNSA. V trimming: 5 bases; J trimming: 6 bases; junction bases outside the gene matches: 12. As DNA, the CDR3 is TGTGCCAGCAGCCCAGGGGGTGGGAGTAAAGCCGGGGAGCTGTTTTTT. This translates into CASSPGGGSKAGELFF.

In its sample, this clonotype was seen many times. V and J are TRBV7-2 and TRBJ1-4; tentatively, D is TRBD1 (6 bases). The germline V and J ends were trimmed by 4 bases and 8 bases, with 11 bases remaining between them. The CDR3 contains 13 residues. Germline V gene lookup returns CDR1 SGHTA and CDR2 FQGNSA. The CDR3 here is CASSSGQGEKLFF. As DNA, the CDR3 is TGTGCCAGCAGCTCAGGGCAGGGGGAAAAACTGTTTTTT.

The chain links TRBV6-2 or TRBV6-3 to TRBJ2-7; 12 positions match TRBD2. The junction had 3 bases not matched to a gene; V was cut back by 3 bases and J by 0 bases. Germline V gene sequence: CDR1 MNHEY, CDR2 SVGEGT. This CDR3 region has 16 residues. The CDR3 DNA reads as TGTGCCAGCAGTTATCGGACTAGCGGGACCTCCTACGAGCAGTACTTC. This sequence encodes CASSYRTSGTSYEQYF.